This T cell receptor beta chain came from a study of blood T cell repertoires in COVID-19. Clones were read by immunoSEQ multiplex PCR, and TCRdb kept only the in-frame ones, dropping some. The sample includes 130,000 to 150,000 clones, over 70% of them seen just once. The V end was cut by 0 bases, the J end by 7 bases, with 14 bases between. CDR3 size: 15 residues. Germline CDR1 and CDR2: SGHRS and YFSETQ. This clone showed up just once. The chain uses TRBV5-1 and TRBJ2-4; a possible D gene is TRBD1 (5 bases). This clonotype was sampled from a woman in her fifties or sixties with acute or convalescent COVID-19. The sequencing input was peripheral blood. The CDR3 region is CASSLGQGDRNIQYF. The CDR3 coding sequence is TGCGCCAGCAGCTTGGGGCAGGGTGACCGTAACATTCAGTACTTC. Full variable domain (rest looked up from reference TRBV5-1 and TRBJ2-4): KAGVTQTPRYLIKTRGQQVTLSCSPISGHRSVSWYQQTPGQGLQFLFEYFSETQRNKGNFPGRFSGRQFSNSRSEMNVSTLELGDSALYLCASSLGQGDRNIQYFGAGTRLSVL.